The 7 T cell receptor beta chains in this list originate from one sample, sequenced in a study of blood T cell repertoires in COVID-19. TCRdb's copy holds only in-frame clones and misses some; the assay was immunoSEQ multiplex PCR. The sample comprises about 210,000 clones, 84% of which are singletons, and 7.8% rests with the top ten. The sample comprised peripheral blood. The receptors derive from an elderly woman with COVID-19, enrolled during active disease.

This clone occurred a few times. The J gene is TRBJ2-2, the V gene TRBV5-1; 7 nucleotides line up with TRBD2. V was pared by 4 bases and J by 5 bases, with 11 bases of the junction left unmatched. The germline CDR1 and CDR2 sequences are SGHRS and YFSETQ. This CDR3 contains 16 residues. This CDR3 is CASSAAKLGGTGELFF. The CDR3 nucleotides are TGCGCCAGCAGCGCCGCCAAGCTGGGGGGGACCGGGGAGCTGTTTTTT.

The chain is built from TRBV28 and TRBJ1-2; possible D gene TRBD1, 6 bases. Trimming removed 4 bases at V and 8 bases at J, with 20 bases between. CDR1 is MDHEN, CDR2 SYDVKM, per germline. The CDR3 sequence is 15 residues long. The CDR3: CASSSPSTGYRGYTF. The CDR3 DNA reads TGTGCCAGCAGTTCGCCCTCTACAGGGTATAGAGGCTACACCTTC.

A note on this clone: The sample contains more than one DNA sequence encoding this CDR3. The CDR3 nucleotides are TGCGCCAGCAGCCTCCAGGACAGATCCACAGATACGCAGTATTTT. Protein sequence: CASSLQDRSTDTQYF. The rearrangement links TRBV5-1 to TRBJ2-3, with a tentative D call TRBD1 (6 bases). V was shortened by 4 bases and J by 2 bases, with 14 bases between the two germline ends. CDR1 SGHRS and CDR2 YFSETQ come from the germline V gene. The CDR3 length is 15 residues.

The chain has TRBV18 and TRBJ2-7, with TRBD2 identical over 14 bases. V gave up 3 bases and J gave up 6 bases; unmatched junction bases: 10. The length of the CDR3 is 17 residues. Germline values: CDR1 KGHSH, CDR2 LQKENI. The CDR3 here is CASSPAAKTSGRAEQYF. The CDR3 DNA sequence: TGTGCCAGCTCACCGGCGGCTAAGACTAGCGGGAGGGCCGAGCAGTACTTC. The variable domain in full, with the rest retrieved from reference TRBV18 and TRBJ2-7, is NAGVMQNPRHLVRRRGQEARLRCSPMKGHSHVYWYRQLPEEGLKFMVYLQKENIIDESGMPKERFSAEFPKEGPSILRIQQVVRGDSAAYFCASSPAAKTSGRAEQYFGPGTRLTVT.

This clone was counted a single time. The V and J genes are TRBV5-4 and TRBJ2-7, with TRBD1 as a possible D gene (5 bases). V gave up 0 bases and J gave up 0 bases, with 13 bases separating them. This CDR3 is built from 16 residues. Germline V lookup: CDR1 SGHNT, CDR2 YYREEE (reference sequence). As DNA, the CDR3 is TGTGCCAGCAGCTTGGGACAGTCTTTCAGCTCCTACGAGCAGTACTTC. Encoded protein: CASSLGQSFSSYEQYF.

The CDR3 nucleotides read TGTGCCAGCAGTGAGTGGCCTGGCTATGGCTACACCTTC. It translates to CASSEWPGYGYTF. The chain joins TRBV2 to TRBJ1-2; D call uncertain. This CDR3 has 13 amino acids. Trimming pared 3 bases from V and 4 bases from J, leaving 9 bases between. Looked up from germline, CDR1 is SNHLY and CDR2 is FYNNEI. Based on the CDR3 plus reference TRBV2 and TRBJ1-2, the full variable domain is EPEVTQTPSHQVTQMGQEVILRCVPISNHLYFYWYRQILGQKVEFLVSFYNNEISEKSEIFDDQFSVERPDGSNFTLKIRSTKLEDSAMYFCASSEWPGYGYTFGSGTRLTVV.

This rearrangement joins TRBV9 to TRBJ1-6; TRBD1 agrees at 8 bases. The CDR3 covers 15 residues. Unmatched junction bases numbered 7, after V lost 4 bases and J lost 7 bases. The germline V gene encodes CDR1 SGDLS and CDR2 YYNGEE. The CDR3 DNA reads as TGTGCCAGCAGCCCATGGACAGGGACCAATTCACCCCTCCACTTT. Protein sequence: CASSPWTGTNSPLHF.